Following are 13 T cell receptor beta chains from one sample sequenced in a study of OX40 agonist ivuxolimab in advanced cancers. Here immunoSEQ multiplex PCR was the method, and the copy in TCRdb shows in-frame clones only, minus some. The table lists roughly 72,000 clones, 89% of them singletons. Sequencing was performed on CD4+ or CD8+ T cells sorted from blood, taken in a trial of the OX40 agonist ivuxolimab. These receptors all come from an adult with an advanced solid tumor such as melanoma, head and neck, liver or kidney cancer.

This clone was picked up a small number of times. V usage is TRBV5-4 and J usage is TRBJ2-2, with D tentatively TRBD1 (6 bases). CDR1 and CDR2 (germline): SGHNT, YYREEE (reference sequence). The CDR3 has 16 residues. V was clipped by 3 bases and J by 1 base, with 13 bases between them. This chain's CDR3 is CASSSGARRNTGELFF. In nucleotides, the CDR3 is TGTGCCAGCAGCTCAGGGGCTAGAAGGAACACCGGGGAGCTGTTTTTT.

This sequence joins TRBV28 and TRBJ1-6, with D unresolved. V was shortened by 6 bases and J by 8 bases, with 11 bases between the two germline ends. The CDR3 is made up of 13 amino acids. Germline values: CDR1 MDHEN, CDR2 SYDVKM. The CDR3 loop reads CASSRTTHSPLHF. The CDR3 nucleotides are TGTGCCAGCAGCCGGACTACCCATTCACCCCTCCACTTT.

The CDR3 here is CASAGGEFF. The CDR3 nucleotides are TGTGCCAGTGCCGGGGGTGAGTTCTTC. The V call is TRBV19, the J call TRBJ2-1; possibly TRBD2 for D (6 bases). V lost 8 bases, J lost 14 bases, and 10 bases lay in between. The CDR3 contains 9 residues. Per the germline V gene, CDR1 is LNHDA and CDR2 is SQIVND (reference sequence).

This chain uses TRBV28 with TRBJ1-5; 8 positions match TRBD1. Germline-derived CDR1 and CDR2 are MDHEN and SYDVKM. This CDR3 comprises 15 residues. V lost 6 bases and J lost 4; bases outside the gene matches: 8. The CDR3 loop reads CASSPMDRVNQPQHF. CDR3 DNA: TGTGCCAGCAGCCCCATGGACAGGGTTAATCAGCCCCAGCATTTT.

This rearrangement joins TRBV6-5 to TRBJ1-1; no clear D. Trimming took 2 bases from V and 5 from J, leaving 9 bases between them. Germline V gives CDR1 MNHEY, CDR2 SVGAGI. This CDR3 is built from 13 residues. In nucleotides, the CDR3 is TGTGCCAGCAGTTACGGCAGAGAAACTGAAGCTTTCTTT. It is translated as CASSYGRETEAFF.

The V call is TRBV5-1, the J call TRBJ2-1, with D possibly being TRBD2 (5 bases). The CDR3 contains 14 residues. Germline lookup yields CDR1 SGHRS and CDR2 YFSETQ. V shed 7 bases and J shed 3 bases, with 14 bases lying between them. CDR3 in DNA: TGCGCCAGCCGCGAGGTAGCGTTCTACAATGAGCAGTTCTTC. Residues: CASREVAFYNEQFF. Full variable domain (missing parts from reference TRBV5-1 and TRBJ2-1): KAGVTQTPRYLIKTRGQQVTLSCSPISGHRSVSWYQQTPGQGLQFLFEYFSETQRNKGNFPGRFSGRQFSNSRSEMNVSTLELGDSALYLCASREVAFYNEQFFGPGTRLTVL.

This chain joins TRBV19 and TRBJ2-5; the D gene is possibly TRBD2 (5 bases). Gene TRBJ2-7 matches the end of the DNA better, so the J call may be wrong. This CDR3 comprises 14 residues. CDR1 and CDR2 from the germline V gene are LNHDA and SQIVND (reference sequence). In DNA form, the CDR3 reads TGTGCCAGTAGTATCTGGTCGGGAACCTACGAGCAGTACTTC. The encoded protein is CASSIWSGTYEQYF.

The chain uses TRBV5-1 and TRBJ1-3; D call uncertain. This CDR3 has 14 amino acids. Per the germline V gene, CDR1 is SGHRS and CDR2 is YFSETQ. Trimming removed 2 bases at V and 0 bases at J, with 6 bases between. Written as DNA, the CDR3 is TGCGCCAGCAGCTTCGGGTACTCTGGAAACACCATATATTTT. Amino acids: CASSFGYSGNTIYF.

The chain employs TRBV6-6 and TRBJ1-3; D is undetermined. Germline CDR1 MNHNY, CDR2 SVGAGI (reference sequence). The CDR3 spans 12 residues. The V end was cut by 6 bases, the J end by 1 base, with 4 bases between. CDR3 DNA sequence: TGTGCCAGCAGCCTTTCTGGAAACACCATATATTTT. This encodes CASSLSGNTIYF.

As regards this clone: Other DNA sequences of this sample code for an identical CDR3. CDR3 amino acids: CASSSLGQGGYGYTF. In DNA, the CDR3 is TGCGCCAGCAGCTCGTTGGGACAGGGGGGGTATGGCTACACCTTC. The J gene is TRBJ1-2, the V gene TRBV5-1; 11 nucleotides align to TRBD1. Looked up from germline, CDR1 is SGHRS and CDR2 is YFSETQ. The CDR3 spans 15 residues. The V gene end was trimmed by 3 bases and the J gene end by 5 bases; junction bases not matched to a gene: 6.

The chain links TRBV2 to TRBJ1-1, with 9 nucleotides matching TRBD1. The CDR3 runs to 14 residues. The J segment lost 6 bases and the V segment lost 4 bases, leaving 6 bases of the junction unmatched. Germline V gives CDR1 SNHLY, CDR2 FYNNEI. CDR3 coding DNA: TGTGCCAGCAGTGTAACAGGGGGCAGGTCTGAAGCTTTCTTT. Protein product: CASSVTGGRSEAFF.

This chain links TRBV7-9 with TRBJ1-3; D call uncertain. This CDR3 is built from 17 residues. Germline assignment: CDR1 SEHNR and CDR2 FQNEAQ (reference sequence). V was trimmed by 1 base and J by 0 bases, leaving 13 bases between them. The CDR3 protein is CASSLEESSHSGNTIYF. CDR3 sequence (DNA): TGTGCCAGCAGCTTAGAAGAAAGTAGCCACTCTGGAAACACCATATATTTT.

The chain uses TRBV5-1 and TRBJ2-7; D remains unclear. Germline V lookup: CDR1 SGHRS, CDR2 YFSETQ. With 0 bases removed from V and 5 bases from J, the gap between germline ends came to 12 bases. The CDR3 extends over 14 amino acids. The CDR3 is CASSLAGWENEQYF. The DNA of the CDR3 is TGCGCCAGCAGCTTGGCCGGATGGGAAAACGAGCAGTACTTC.